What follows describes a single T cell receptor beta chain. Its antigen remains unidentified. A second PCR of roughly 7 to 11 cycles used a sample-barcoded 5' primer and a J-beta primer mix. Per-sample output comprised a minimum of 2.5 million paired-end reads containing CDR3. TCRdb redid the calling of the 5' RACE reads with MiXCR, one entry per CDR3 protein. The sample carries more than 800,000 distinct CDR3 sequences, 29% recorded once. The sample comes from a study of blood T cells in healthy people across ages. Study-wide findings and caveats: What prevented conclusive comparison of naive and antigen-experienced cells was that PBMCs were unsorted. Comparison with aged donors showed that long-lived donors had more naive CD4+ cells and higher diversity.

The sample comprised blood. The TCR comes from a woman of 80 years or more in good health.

CDR3 sequence reads: CASSLSIPRRGPTYEQYF. The CDR3 DNA sequence: TGTGCCAGCAGCTTAAGCATACCCCGGCGGGGACCCACCTACGAGCAGTACTTC. This chain uses TRBV7-2 with TRBJ2-7, with D perhaps matching TRBD2 (6 bases). CDR3 size: 18 residues. Germline V gene lookup returns CDR1 SGHTA and CDR2 FQGNSA. Trimming left V 2 bases short and J 2 bases short, with 22 bases between.